This T cell receptor beta chain was found in a study of T-cell memory formation after mild COVID-19. Study as a whole: Each donor largely had its own TCR clusters.

The CDR3 loop spans 14 amino acids. The V end was cut by 6 bases, the J end by 7 bases, with 18 bases between. Germline values: CDR1 DFQATT, CDR2 SNEGSKA (reference sequence). Broader study findings: SARS-CoV-2 specificity was not confirmed for second-wave clones peaking on day 37. Those CD4+ clones that contracted were mainly in CM and EM (CD8+ ones in EMRA).

This clonotype was detected many times. What it binds is not known. Barcoded TCR alpha and TCR beta cDNA libraries with UMIs came from 5'RACE using constant-segment primers. TCRdb recomputed calls from the 5' RACE reads with MiXCR, one row per CDR3 protein. The data hold roughly 340,000 distinct CDR3 sequences, with 15% to 20% observed a single time. This TCR was recovered from a young man who had mild COVID-19 (a few samples of this study predate the infection). Cell type and time point are not known. The chain uses TRBV20-1 and TRBJ1-4, with a weak D call TRBD1 (5 bases). Sequenced material: PBMCs or a T cell subset sorted from them (not recorded which). The CDR3 region has the DNA TGCAGTGCACCACGGTCCCGGGGGGGTGAAAAACTGTTTTTT. Its translation: CSAPRSRGGEKLFF.